The sequence of this T cell receptor (beta chain) was determined in a study of cytomegalovirus exposure and HLA in healthy donors. Findings and limits, study-wide: A later analysis reportedly found fewer N-insertions in an Asian-associated ancestry cluster than the roughly 700-donor mean. Common viral pathogens were later found to be apparently linked to several of the most significant clusters.

About this clone: The antigen remains unidentified.

CDR3 size: 16 residues. The germline V gene has CDR1 LNHNV and CDR2 YYDKDF (reference sequence). With 0 bases removed from V and 4 bases from J, the gap between germline ends came to 13 bases. With 60 Vbeta and 13 Jbeta primers, the PCR was carried out. The protocol was immunoSEQ multiplex PCR, while the TCRdb copy is restricted to in-frame clones and leaves out a portion. The sample has approximately 190,000 clones, more than 65% seen once. The chain recombines TRBV15 with TRBJ1-3, with D possibly matching TRBD1 (5 bases). Sequencing was done on a sample of PBMCs. This TCR derives from a man aged 50 to 60 in good health and CMV-seronegative. The CDR3: CATSRESQGLGNTIYF. CDR3 coding DNA: TGTGCCACCAGCAGAGAATCCCAGGGTCTGGGAAACACCATATATTTT.